This is a list of T cell receptor beta chains from one sample in a study of control samples from healthy donors and cancer patients. This table comes from immunoSEQ multiplex PCR, and its TCRdb copy is limited to in-frame clones, with some not included. The sample consists of 200,000 or so clones, 85% to 95% of them appearing once. The sample consisted of blood. These receptor sequences come from a man aged 45-65 years in good health. Both conserved end residues are part of each CDR3. The D gene is left open where the match is weak. Expanded clones are given a class, and other clones once, few, many or no size at all.

v_call: TRBV15
j_call: TRBJ1-2
clone_size: -
d_call: -
cdr3_nt: TGTGCCACCAGCAGAGTTCTAGGGCAGAACTATGGCTACACCTTC
cdr3_aa: CATSRVLGQNYGYTF

v_call: TRBV6-2/TRBV6-3
j_call: TRBJ2-1
clone_size: -
d_call: -
cdr3_nt: TGTGCCAGCAGTGGCGGCGGGGCTTTCCCGAATGAGCAGTTCTTC
cdr3_aa: CASSGGGAFPNEQFF

v_call: TRBV28
j_call: TRBJ2-2
clone_size: -
d_call: -
cdr3_nt: TGTGCCAGCAGCATAACAGGGAACACCGGGGAGCTGTTTTTT
cdr3_aa: CASSITGNTGELFF

v_call: TRBV28
j_call: TRBJ2-3
clone_size: -
d_call: -
cdr3_nt: TGTGCCAGCAGTTACCCTCGGAGCACAGATACGCAGTATTTT
cdr3_aa: CASSYPRSTDTQYF

v_call: TRBV28
j_call: TRBJ1-2
clone_size: -
d_call: -
cdr3_nt: TGTGCCAGCAGTTTAATTGGGAGTGATGTGACGGAGACCTACACCTTC
cdr3_aa: CASSLIGSDVTETYTF

v_call: TRBV30
j_call: TRBJ2-2
clone_size: once
d_call: TRBD2
cdr3_nt: TGTGCCTGGATGCGGCTAGCGGGGGGATCCACCGGGGAACTGTTTTTT
cdr3_aa: CAWMRLAGGSTGELFF

v_call: TRBV15
j_call: TRBJ1-1
clone_size: -
d_call: TRBD1
cdr3_nt: TGTGCCACCAGCAGAGATAGGGGGGGACAGGACACTGAAGCTTTCTTT
cdr3_aa: CATSRDRGGQDTEAFF

v_call: TRBV27
j_call: TRBJ1-2
clone_size: -
d_call: -
cdr3_nt: TGTGCCAGCAGAGCCGGGACACTTAACTATGGCTACACCTTC
cdr3_aa: CASRAGTLNYGYTF

v_call: TRBV3-1/TRBV3-2
j_call: TRBJ1-1
clone_size: once
d_call: -
cdr3_nt: TGTGCCAGCAGTGTCAGGGATACTGAAGCTTTCTTT
cdr3_aa: CASSVRDTEAFF

v_call: TRBV7-9
j_call: TRBJ2-4
clone_size: -
d_call: -
cdr3_nt: TGTGCCAGCAGCTTGGGATCTTCAAACATTCAGTACTTC
cdr3_aa: CASSLGSSNIQYF

v_call: TRBV6-6
j_call: TRBJ1-2
clone_size: -
d_call: -
cdr3_nt: TGTGCCAGCAGTCCAGGGGACTATGGCTACACCTTC
cdr3_aa: CASSPGDYGYTF

v_call: TRBV7-9
j_call: TRBJ1-4
clone_size: -
d_call: -
cdr3_nt: TGTGCCAGCAGCTTGTTGGGTCTTCTTAATGAAAAACTGTTTTTT
cdr3_aa: CASSLLGLLNEKLFF

v_call: TRBV6-5
j_call: TRBJ1-1
clone_size: -
d_call: -
cdr3_nt: TGTGCCAGCAGTGACTCGGGGGAGGGAACTGAAGCTTTCTTT
cdr3_aa: CASSDSGEGTEAFF

v_call: TRBV4-3
j_call: TRBJ1-1
clone_size: -
d_call: -
cdr3_nt: TGCGCCAGCAGCCAGGTAATGGGAACGGACACTGAAGCTTTCTTT
cdr3_aa: CASSQVMGTDTEAFF

v_call: TRBV6-5
j_call: TRBJ1-6
clone_size: once
d_call: -
cdr3_nt: TGTGCCAGCAGTTACTCGGGGGGTTCAAGGGATTCACCCCTCCACTTT
cdr3_aa: CASSYSGGSRDSPLHF

v_call: TRBV5-8
j_call: TRBJ2-3
clone_size: -
d_call: -
cdr3_nt: TGTGCCAGCAGCTTGGATAGGGGGACAGATACGCAGTATTTT
cdr3_aa: CASSLDRGTDTQYF

v_call: TRBV3-1/TRBV3-2
j_call: TRBJ1-4
clone_size: -
d_call: -
cdr3_nt: TGTGCCAGCAGCAGCGGGGCCATCGGCGGGGAAAAACTGTTTTTT
cdr3_aa: CASSSGAIGGEKLFF

v_call: TRBV5-1
j_call: TRBJ2-1
clone_size: -
d_call: -
cdr3_nt: TGCGCCAGCAGCTTGGGGCAGGCTAATGAGCAGTTCTTC
cdr3_aa: CASSLGQANEQFF

v_call: TRBV18
j_call: TRBJ1-1
clone_size: -
d_call: TRBD1
cdr3_nt: TGTGCCAGCTCCCCAGGGGGTGGTGGCACTGAAGCTTTCTTT
cdr3_aa: CASSPGGGGTEAFF

v_call: TRBV19
j_call: TRBJ1-6
clone_size: -
d_call: -
cdr3_nt: TGTGCCAGTAGATCATACGGGGGGCTGACTAATTCACCCCTCCACTTT
cdr3_aa: CASRSYGGLTNSPLHF

v_call: TRBV9
j_call: TRBJ2-1
clone_size: -
d_call: -
cdr3_nt: TGTGCCAGCAGCGTAGTAGGGTCCGGGAACAATGAGCAGTTCTTC
cdr3_aa: CASSVVGSGNNEQFF

v_call: TRBV13
j_call: TRBJ1-1
clone_size: -
d_call: -
cdr3_nt: TGTGCCAGCAGCCAGGGAACAGGCCGGGGGAACACTGAAGCTTTCTTT
cdr3_aa: CASSQGTGRGNTEAFF

v_call: TRBV27
j_call: TRBJ2-2
clone_size: -
d_call: -
cdr3_nt: TGTGCCAGCACCTTCCAGGGTTTGGGCACCGGGGAGCTGTTTTTT
cdr3_aa: CASTFQGLGTGELFF

v_call: TRBV3-1/TRBV3-2
j_call: TRBJ1-1
clone_size: few
d_call: -
cdr3_nt: TGTGCCAGCAGCCCTTCTCGTGGTTCTGAAGCTTTCTTT
cdr3_aa: CASSPSRGSEAFF

v_call: TRBV2
j_call: TRBJ1-2
clone_size: -
d_call: -
cdr3_nt: TGTGCCAGCAGTGTAGAGATCGGGAGCTATGGCTACACCTTC
cdr3_aa: CASSVEIGSYGYTF

v_call: TRBV7-9
j_call: TRBJ1-2
clone_size: few
d_call: -
cdr3_nt: TGTGCCAGCAGCTTAGTGTTGGGATCCAACTATGGCTACACCTTC
cdr3_aa: CASSLVLGSNYGYTF

v_call: TRBV9
j_call: TRBJ2-1
clone_size: -
d_call: -
cdr3_nt: TGTGCCAGCAGCGTTGGGACCCAGCAGTTCTTC
cdr3_aa: CASSVGTQQFF

v_call: TRBV7-8
j_call: TRBJ2-7
clone_size: -
d_call: -
cdr3_nt: TGTGCCAGCAGCTTAGATCTTAGTATCTACGAGCAGTACTTC
cdr3_aa: CASSLDLSIYEQYF

v_call: TRBV15
j_call: TRBJ2-5
clone_size: -
d_call: -
cdr3_nt: TGTGCCACCAGCAGAGTCATTTCTAGACTGCAAGAGACCCAGTACTTC
cdr3_aa: CATSRVISRLQETQYF

v_call: TRBV5-4
j_call: TRBJ1-1
clone_size: -
d_call: TRBD1
cdr3_nt: TGTGCCAGCAGCCGGGACAGTACACCTATGAACACTGAAGCTTTCTTT
cdr3_aa: CASSRDSTPMNTEAFF

v_call: TRBV28
j_call: TRBJ1-5
clone_size: -
d_call: -
cdr3_nt: TGTGCCAGCAGTCGGGCGGGGAGCAATCAGCCCCAGCATTTT
cdr3_aa: CASSRAGSNQPQHF

v_call: TRBV7-2
j_call: TRBJ2-5
clone_size: once
d_call: TRBD1
cdr3_nt: TGTGCCAGCAGCTCGCCCGGACAGGGGAGGGAGACCCAGTACTTC
cdr3_aa: CASSSPGQGRETQYF

v_call: TRBV6-1
j_call: TRBJ2-5
clone_size: -
d_call: -
cdr3_nt: TGTGCCAGCAGTGAATGGGCGGAGACCCAAGAGACCCAGTACTTC
cdr3_aa: CASSEWAETQETQYF

v_call: TRBV6-5
j_call: TRBJ2-3
clone_size: -
d_call: -
cdr3_nt: TGTGCCAGCGGACGGACAGCCCCCACAGATACGCAGTATTTT
cdr3_aa: CASGRTAPTDTQYF

v_call: TRBV5-1
j_call: TRBJ2-1
clone_size: -
d_call: -
cdr3_nt: TGCGCCAGCAGCTTTATGGGGGGGCCTAGCTCCTACAATGAGCAGTTCTTC
cdr3_aa: CASSFMGGPSSYNEQFF

v_call: TRBV18
j_call: TRBJ1-1
clone_size: -
d_call: -
cdr3_nt: TGTGCCAGCTACCTTGCGTTAGGGCTCGTGAACACTGAAGCTTTCTTT
cdr3_aa: CASYLALGLVNTEAFF

v_call: TRBV6-5
j_call: TRBJ1-2
clone_size: -
d_call: -
cdr3_nt: TGTGCCAGCAGTTACTTGAGGGTGAGCGGCTACACCTTC
cdr3_aa: CASSYLRVSGYTF

v_call: TRBV19
j_call: TRBJ1-5
clone_size: -
d_call: TRBD1
cdr3_nt: TGTGCCAGTCCCCCGTGGGCAGGGGGTAGCAATCAGCCCCAGCATTTT
cdr3_aa: CASPPWAGGSNQPQHF

v_call: TRBV15
j_call: TRBJ2-4
clone_size: -
d_call: -
cdr3_nt: TGTGCCACCAGCAGCGCCTTAGCCAAAAACATTCAGTACTTC
cdr3_aa: CATSSALAKNIQYF

v_call: TRBV5-4
j_call: TRBJ2-5
clone_size: -
d_call: TRBD2
cdr3_nt: TGTGCCAGCAGCTTGTCCGGGGGGGCCCGTGAGACCCAGTACTTC
cdr3_aa: CASSLSGGARETQYF